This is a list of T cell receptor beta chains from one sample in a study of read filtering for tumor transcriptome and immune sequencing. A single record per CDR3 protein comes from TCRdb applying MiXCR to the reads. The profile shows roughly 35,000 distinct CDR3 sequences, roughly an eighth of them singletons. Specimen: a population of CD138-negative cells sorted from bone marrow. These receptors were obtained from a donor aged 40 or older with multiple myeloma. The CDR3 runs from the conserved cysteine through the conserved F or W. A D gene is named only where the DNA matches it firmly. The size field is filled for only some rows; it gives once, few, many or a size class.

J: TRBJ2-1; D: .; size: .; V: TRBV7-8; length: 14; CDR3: CASSVRTRNNEQFF; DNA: TGTGCCAGCAGCGTCAGGACACGTAACAATGAGCAGTTCTTC
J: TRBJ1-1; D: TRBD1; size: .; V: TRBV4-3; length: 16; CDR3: CASSLKPGTASTEAFF; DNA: TGCGCCAGCAGCTTGAAACCTGGGACAGCGAGCACTGAAGCTTTCTTT
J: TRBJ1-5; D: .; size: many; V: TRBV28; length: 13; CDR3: CASSSAQGQPQHF; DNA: TGTGCCAGCAGTTCTGCCCAAGGACAGCCCCAGCATTTT
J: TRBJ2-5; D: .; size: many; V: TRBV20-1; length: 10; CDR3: CSAGTETQYF; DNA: TGCAGTGCAGGGACAGAGACCCAGTACTTC
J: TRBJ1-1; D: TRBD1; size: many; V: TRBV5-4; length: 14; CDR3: CASSTQGLNTEAFF; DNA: TGTGCCAGCAGCACACAGGGGTTGAACACTGAAGCTTTCTTT
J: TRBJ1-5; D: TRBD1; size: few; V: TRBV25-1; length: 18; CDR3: CASSSNRGGLGSNQPQHF; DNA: TGTGCCAGCAGTTCGAACAGGGGTGGCTTAGGGAGCAATCAGCCCCAGCATTTT
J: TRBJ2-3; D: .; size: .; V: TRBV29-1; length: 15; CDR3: CSVVLSDRLTDTQYF; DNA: TGTAGCGTTGTATTATCGGACAGACTCACAGATACGCAGTATTTT
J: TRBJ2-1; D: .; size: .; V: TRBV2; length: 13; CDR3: CASSYDEYSERFF; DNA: TGTGCCAGCAGTTACGACGAGTACAGTGAGCGGTTCTTC
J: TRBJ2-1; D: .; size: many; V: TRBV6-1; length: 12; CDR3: CASRVYNNEQFF; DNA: TGTGCCAGCAGGGTATATAACAATGAGCAGTTCTTC
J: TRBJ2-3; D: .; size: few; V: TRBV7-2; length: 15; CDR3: CASSPGWVSQDTQYF; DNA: TGTGCCAGCAGCCCGGGGTGGGTCTCGCAAGATACGCAGTATTTT
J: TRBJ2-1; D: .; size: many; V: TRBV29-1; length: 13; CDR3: CSVSLSSYNEQFF; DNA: TGCAGCGTCTCTCTGAGCTCCTACAATGAGCAGTTCTTC
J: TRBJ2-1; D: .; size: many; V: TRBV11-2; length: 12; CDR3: CASSRLTDEQFF; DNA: TGTGCCAGCAGCCGCCTAACGGATGAGCAGTTCTTC
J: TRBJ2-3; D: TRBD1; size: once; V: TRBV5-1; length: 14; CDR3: CASSTGQGADTQYF; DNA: TGCGCCAGCAGCACCGGACAGGGGGCAGATACGCAGTATTTT
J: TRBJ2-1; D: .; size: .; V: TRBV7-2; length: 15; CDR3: CASSLDNRLASEQFF; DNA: TGTGCCAGCAGCTTAGATAACAGGCTGGCCAGCGAGCAGTTCTTC
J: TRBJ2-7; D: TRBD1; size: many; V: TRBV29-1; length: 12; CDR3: CSVEVTGDEQYF; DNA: TGCAGCGTTGAAGTGACAGGGGACGAGCAGTACTTC
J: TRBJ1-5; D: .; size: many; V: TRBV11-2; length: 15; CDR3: CASSLDIYSNQPQHF; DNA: TGTGCCAGCAGCTTAGACATTTATAGCAATCAGCCCCAGCATTTT
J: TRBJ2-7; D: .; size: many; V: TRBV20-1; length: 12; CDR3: CSATGLPSEQYF; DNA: TGCAGTGCTACCGGACTACCCTCCGAGCAGTACTTC
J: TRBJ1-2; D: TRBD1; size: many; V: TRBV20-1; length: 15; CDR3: CSASGRDRTFYGYTF; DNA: TGCAGTGCTAGTGGCCGGGACAGGACTTTCTATGGCTACACCTTC
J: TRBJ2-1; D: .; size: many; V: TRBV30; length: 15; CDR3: CAWSVGALSYNEQFF; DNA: TGTGCCTGGAGTGTAGGGGCGCTCTCCTACAATGAGCAGTTCTTC
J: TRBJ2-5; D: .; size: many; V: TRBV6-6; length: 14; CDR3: CASSWTQNSETQYF; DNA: TGTGCCAGCAGTTGGACACAGAACTCGGAGACCCAGTACTTC
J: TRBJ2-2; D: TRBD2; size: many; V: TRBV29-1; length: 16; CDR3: CSVEDPTSLNTGELFF; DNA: TGCAGCGTTGAAGATCCGACTAGCCTGAACACCGGGGAGCTGTTTTTT
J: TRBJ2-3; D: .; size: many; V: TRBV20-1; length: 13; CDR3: CSVTQGPGDTQYF; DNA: TGCAGCGTCACTCAGGGGCCGGGAGATACGCAGTATTTT
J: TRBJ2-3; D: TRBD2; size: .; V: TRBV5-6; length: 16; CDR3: CASSSRLAGRTDAQYF; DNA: TGTGCCAGCAGCTCACGACTAGCGGGGAGGACAGATGCGCAGTATTTT
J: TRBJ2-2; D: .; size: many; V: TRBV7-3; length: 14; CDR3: CASSFWPRTGELFF; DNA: TGTGCCAGCAGCTTTTGGCCGCGGACCGGGGAGCTGTTTTTT
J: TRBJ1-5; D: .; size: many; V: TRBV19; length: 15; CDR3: CASSPGGRFNQPQHF; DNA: TGTGCCAGTAGCCCTGGCGGCAGGTTCAATCAGCCCCAGCATTTT
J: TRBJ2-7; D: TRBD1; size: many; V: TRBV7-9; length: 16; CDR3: CASSLGDRVREYEQYF; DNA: TGTGCCAGCAGCTTGGGAGACAGGGTAAGAGAGTACGAGCAGTACTTC
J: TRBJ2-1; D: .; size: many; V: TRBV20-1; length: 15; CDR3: CSAPRGGSSYNEQFF; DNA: TGCAGTGCTCCCCGTGGGGGGAGCTCCTACAATGAGCAGTTCTTC
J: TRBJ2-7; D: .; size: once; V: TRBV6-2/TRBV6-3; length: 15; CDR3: CASSARRRGSDEQYF; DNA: TGTGCCAGCAGCGCACGCCGGCGAGGGAGTGACGAGCAGTACTTT
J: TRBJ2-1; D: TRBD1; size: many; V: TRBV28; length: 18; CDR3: CASPRTGGTSSSYNEQFF; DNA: TGTGCCAGCCCACGGACAGGTGGGACGTCGAGCTCCTACAATGAGCAGTTCTTC